Described below is a single T cell receptor (beta chain) sequence and its context. Using immunoSEQ multiplex PCR, the repertoire was profiled, and TCRdb retains in-frame clones only, with some absent. The data contain about 130,000 clones, less than 90% of them singletons. The data were taken from a study of blood T cell repertoires in COVID-19. On the study more broadly: Nucleic acid was either cDNA or gDNA, and it came from T cells, B-cell-depleted T cells, or PBMCs.

The germline V gene has CDR1 GTSNPN and CDR2 SVGIG (reference sequence). This CDR3 is 13 amino acids long. Trimming at V came to 8 bases and at J to 5 bases, leaving 8 bases not matched to a gene. Input material: peripheral blood. The chain carries TRBV30 and TRBJ2-5; 10 positions agree with TRBD1. The receptor's source is a woman aged 25 to 39 who had recovered from COVID-19. The CDR3 sequence: CAAGQGVPETQYF. The CDR3, as DNA: TGTGCCGCCGGACAGGGGGTTCCGGAGACCCAGTACTTC. Together with reference TRBV30 and TRBJ2-5, the CDR3 gives the full variable domain: SQTIHQWPATLVQPVGSPLSLECTVEGTSNPNLYWYRQAAGRGLQLLFYSVGIGQISSEVPQNLSASRPQDRQFILSSKKLLLSDSGFYLCAAGQGVPETQYFGPGTRLLVL.